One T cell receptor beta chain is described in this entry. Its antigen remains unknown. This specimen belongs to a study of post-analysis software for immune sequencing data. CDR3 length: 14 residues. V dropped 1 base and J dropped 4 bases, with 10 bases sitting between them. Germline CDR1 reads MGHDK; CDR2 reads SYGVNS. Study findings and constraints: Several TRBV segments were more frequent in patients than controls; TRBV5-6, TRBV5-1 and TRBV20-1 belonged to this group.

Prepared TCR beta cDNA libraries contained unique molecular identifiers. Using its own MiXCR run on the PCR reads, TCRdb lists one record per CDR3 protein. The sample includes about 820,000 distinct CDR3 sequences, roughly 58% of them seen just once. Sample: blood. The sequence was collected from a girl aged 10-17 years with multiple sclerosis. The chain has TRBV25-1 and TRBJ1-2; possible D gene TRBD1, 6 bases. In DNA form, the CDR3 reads TGTGCCAGCAGTGAATTCGGCAGGGGCTATGGCTACACCTTC. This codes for CASSEFGRGYGYTF.